This TCR beta chain was found in a study of blood T cell dynamics during melanoma immunotherapy. Measured with immunoSEQ multiplex PCR; TCRdb has only the in-frame clones, and not every one. This sample carries 9,000 to 13,000 clones, around nine tenths of them seen once, and the ten largest clones take less than 7.5%. The CDR3 covers 15 residues. V was cut by 4 bases and J by 6 bases, with 18 bases left in between. The germline CDR1 and CDR2 sequences are SGDLS and YYNGEE. Stated time point: pre-treatment baseline. Blood was drawn before treatment and at week 3 after checkpoint blockade. The V and J genes are TRBV9 and TRBJ2-3; D perhaps matches TRBD2 (6 bases). The input for sequencing was blood, taken from a patient treated with checkpoint blockade. This clonotype was obtained from a human donor with melanoma. CDR3 nucleotides: TGTGCCAGCAGCCCTTCCGGAGGGTTACGGGATACGCAGTATTTT. It encodes CASSPSGGLRDTQYF.